This entry describes one TCR beta chain. No antigen is known for it. No much larger clone is present one base from it, and per-base qualities are unavailable. The sample is drawn from a study of blood T cell repertoires in COVID-19 (dated by TCRdb to the early 2020s). Context from the whole study: Samples covering the acute and convalescent phases of COVID-19 were provided by collaborators in the United States, Italy and Spain. The prospective study material was composed of cDNA or gDNA derived from T cells, B-cell-depleted T cells, or PBMCs. Subjects who had been exposed to COVID-19, were actively infected with it, or had recovered from it provided the deeply sampled blood TCRbeta repertoires that made up the dataset. A freely available public database, intended as a resource for researchers studying the immune response to SARS-CoV-2, is where the repertoires were released. The samples were drawn from the first 160 participants of the ongoing ImmuneRACE study and from 1,200 or so subjects provided by 6 global collaborators. Sample metadata almost always included a de-identified subject ID, COVID-19 status, age in years and sex. HLA class I and class II types, where available, came from metadata supplied by the sample provider rather than from assay-based typing. Broad study findings and their caveats: Clinical and demographic metadata were provided uncurated, with the amount varying by source and participant.

V lost 1 base and J lost 7 bases, and the count of bases not matched to a germline gene is 10. Looking up the germline V gene (reference sequence) yields CDR1 SEHNR and CDR2 FQNEAQ. The CDR3 runs 16 residues from the cysteine to the phenylalanine. The sequence is cut down to CDR3 DNA, 48 bases in frame from base 1. In the prospective study, participants were about 18 to 89 years old, resided in about two dozen geographic areas of the United States, and were enrolled through a virtual design. In the prospective study, cohorts were assigned on the basis of participant-reported clinical history obtained from a screening survey and a study questionnaire. Exposed participants were defined as having been in contact with someone with a PCR-confirmed or clinician-diagnosed COVID-19 case within 2 weeks of study entry. In the prospective study, whole blood, serum and a nasopharyngeal or oropharyngeal swab were collected from each participant by mobile phlebotomists. Additional blood draws and questionnaires over an approximately 2-month period could optionally be provided by prospective study participants. Before DNA extraction, prospective study blood samples were shipped either frozen or at room temperature.

TCRbeta CDR3 regions were amplified from genomic DNA using the immunoSEQ Assay, a bias-controlled multiplex PCR. The original methods were these. Within the assay, amplification of reference gene primers was used to estimate how many nucleated cells each sample contained. To quantify the absolute abundance of each unique TCRbeta CDR3 rearrangement, sequence reads were collapsed and filtered. Productive Simpson clonality was computed per sample as the square root of Simpson's diversity index over productive rearrangements. TCRdb re-hosts the immuneACCESS table, in-frame sequences only. Its copies lack some clones; in the studies checked, an unresolved V gene accounts for under half of them, and the cause for the rest is not known. The V and J calls and clone size were taken over from that table, and D and trimming were inferred from the DNA. Within this sample are about 300,000 clones, with around 84% of them counted one time only. 1.9% of the sample comes from the top ten.

Input material: PBMCs or T cells enriched from blood (not recorded which). The source is a woman under 40 who had been exposed to COVID-19. The chain is assembled from TRBV7-9 and TRBJ2-1; 7 central bases correspond to TRBD2. The DNA sequence is given as TGTGCCAGCAGCTTAGTTGCGGGAGCAGTGATAAATGAGCAGTTCTTC. Translated, this is CASSLVAGAVINEQFF.